The 22 T cell receptor beta chains listed next were all sequenced from one sample in a study of blood T cells in healthy people across ages. Combining a sample-barcoded 5' primer with a J-beta primer mix, a second PCR ran for roughly 7 to 12 cycles. TCRdb analysed the 5' RACE reads with MiXCR anew, one entry per CDR3 protein. The sample shows hundreds of thousands of distinct CDR3 sequences, 20% to 30% of them seen only once. The sample was also reused in another study, on T cells of mothers and their children.

Sample: blood. The receptors shown here come from a boy between 5 and 17 years old in good health.

Turning to this clonotype: A much bigger clone sits one base away, suggesting this may be a read error. The chain carries TRBV6-5 and TRBJ1-2; 7 bases are shared with TRBD1. This CDR3 is 13 amino acids long. Germline CDR1 reads MNHEY; CDR2 reads SVGAGI. V shed 4 bases and J 4 bases; nucleotides not matched to a gene: 3. The CDR3 is CASSLTGAYGYTF. The DNA of the CDR3 is TGTGCCAGCAGTTTAACAGGGGCCTATGGCTACACCTTC.

There are a few counts of this clonotype. The V gene is TRBV13, the J gene TRBJ2-5, with D possibly being TRBD2 (5 bases). The J call may be incorrect, as the DNA end agrees better with TRBJ2-7. The V gene's germline CDR1 is PRHDT and CDR2 FYEKMQ (reference sequence). This CDR3 has 14 residues. CDR3 coding DNA: TGTGCCAGCAGCTCCAACCTAGCCCGCGGCGAGCAGTACTTC. Its translation is CASSSNLARGEQYF.

The chain uses TRBV29-1 and TRBJ1-1; D gene uncertain. V was trimmed by 7 bases and J by 1 base, leaving 13 bases between them. The CDR3 runs 13 residues. Germline V gives CDR1 SQVTM, CDR2 ANQGSEA. The DNA of the CDR3 is TGCAGCGGAATAAAGGATACGAACACTGAAGCTTTCTTT. Its protein product is CSGIKDTNTEAFF.

The DNA for the CDR3 is TGCAGTGCTAGAGTGAGCCCGGGACGTCCCCTCGGGCTAGCCAAAAACATTCAGTACTTC. This encodes CSARVSPGRPLGLAKNIQYF. The V gene is TRBV20-1, the J gene TRBJ2-4; D possibly uses TRBD1 or TRBD2 (5 bases each). The germline gives CDR1 DFQATT, CDR2 SNEGSKA (reference sequence). The CDR3 sequence is 20 residues long. Trimming took 1 base from V and 0 from J, leaving 25 bases between them.

The chain has TRBV6-5 and TRBJ2-3, with unresolved D. In germline, CDR1 is MNHEY, CDR2 SVGAGI. There are 12 residues in the CDR3. Trimming cost V 6 bases and J 0 bases, with 4 bases left between them. The CDR3: CASRTSTDTQYF. As DNA, the CDR3 is TGTGCCAGCAGAACTAGCACAGATACGCAGTATTTT.

This clonotype appeared a few times. The chain carries TRBV28 and TRBJ2-3, with 9 bases aligning to TRBD2. The J segment lost 5 bases and the V segment lost 1 base, leaving 7 bases of the junction unmatched. The CDR3 runs 16 residues. Germline-derived CDR1 and CDR2 are MDHEN and SYDVKM. In DNA form, the CDR3 reads TGTGCCAGCAGTTTATACGCGGGAGGGCCCGGAGATACGCAGTATTTT. It translates to CASSLYAGGPGDTQYF.

This clonotype was counted between two and nine times. The gene calls are TRBV3-1 and TRBJ1-1; D perhaps matches TRBD1 (6 bases). In germline, CDR1 is LGHDT, CDR2 YNNKEL (reference sequence). This CDR3 is 17 amino acids long. V lost 4 bases and J lost 4, with 22 bases in between. CDR3 region: CASSPVQGRPWGTEAFF. In nucleotides, the CDR3 is TGTGCCAGCAGCCCTGTACAGGGACGACCCTGGGGCACTGAAGCTTTCTTT.

V and J are TRBV20-1 and TRBJ2-5; D gene uncertain. Per germline, CDR1 DFQATT and CDR2 SNEGSKA (reference sequence). Trimming stripped 5 bases from V and 5 bases from J, with 9 bases between. This CDR3 spans 11 amino acids. Written as DNA, the CDR3 is TGCAGTGCTTCTAGGTGGGAGACCCAGTACTTC. Protein: CSASRWETQYF.

This clonotype came up a few times. The rearrangement uses TRBV6-2 or TRBV6-3 and TRBJ2-5; D is perhaps TRBD1 (5 bases). The J call may be wrong; the DNA end is better matched by TRBJ2-1. From germline, CDR1 is MNHEY and CDR2 SVGEGT. This CDR3 region has 12 residues. CDR3 nucleotide sequence: TGTGCCAGCAGACGACAGTATAATGAGCAGTTCTTC. It yields the protein CASRRQYNEQFF.

This clonotype was observed a handful of times. The chain links TRBV9 to TRBJ2-7; D ambiguous. The CDR3 is 14 residues long. CDR1 is SGDLS and CDR2 is YYNGEE in the germline V gene. V was cut by 0 bases and J by 5 bases, with 12 bases left in between. The chain's CDR3 is CASSVAGSSHEQYF. The CDR3 region has the DNA TGTGCCAGCAGCGTAGCCGGGTCATCCCACGAGCAGTACTTC.

This clonotype was detected only a few times. V gene TRBV14 combines with J gene TRBJ2-3; 10 bases match TRBD2. The J segment lost 5 bases and the V segment lost 1 base, leaving 12 bases of the junction unmatched. The CDR3 sequence is 18 residues long. Germline V gene lookup returns CDR1 SGHDN and CDR2 FVKESK. CDR3 nucleotides: TGTGCCAGCAGCCAAGTTTCCCTGCTAGCGGGAGATGGAGATACGCAGTATTTT. This encodes CASSQVSLLAGDGDTQYF. The full variable domain, completed using reference TRBV14 and TRBJ2-3, is EAGVTQFPSHSVIEKGQTVTLRCDPISGHDNLYWYRRVMGKEIKFLLHFVKESKQDESGMPNNRFLAERTGGTYSTLKVQPAELEDSGVYFCASSQVSLLAGDGDTQYFGPGTRLTVL.

The CDR3 region is CSASGTSGVPLAKNIQYF. The CDR3 DNA sequence: TGCAGTGCTTCCGGGACTAGCGGGGTGCCACTAGCCAAAAACATTCAGTACTTC. The V gene is TRBV20-1, the J gene TRBJ2-4; 13 bases agree with TRBD2. The germline V gene has CDR1 DFQATT and CDR2 SNEGSKA (reference sequence). Trimming took 5 bases from V and 0 from J; bases not matched to a gene: 10. The CDR3 is made up of 18 amino acids.

Only a few counts were recorded for this clonotype. This chain links TRBV7-2 with TRBJ2-4; TRBD1 or TRBD2 may be the D gene (6 bases each). CDR1 and CDR2 from the germline V gene are SGHTA and FQGNSA. The CDR3 consists of 15 residues. Trimming took off 1 base at V and 8 bases at J, with 15 bases between the two ends. CDR3 amino acids: CASSLGRGLADIQYF. CDR3 in DNA: TGTGCCAGCAGCTTAGGACGGGGGCTCGCGGACATTCAGTACTTC.

There are a few counts of this clonotype. This sequence joins TRBV12-3 or TRBV12-4 and TRBJ2-7, with 8 bases fitting TRBD2. With 2 bases clipped from V and 2 bases from J, the junction kept 5 bases outside the gene matches. The CDR3 runs 15 residues. The CDR3 reads CASSLRTSGPYEQYF. CDR3 in DNA: TGTGCCAGCAGTTTACGCACTAGCGGACCCTACGAGCAGTACTTC.

The chain links TRBV11-2 to TRBJ1-2; 7 nucleotides line up with TRBD1. The CDR3 is made up of 17 amino acids. Trimming took 1 base from V and 4 from J; bases not matched to a gene: 12. The germline gives CDR1 SGHAT, CDR2 FQNNGV. As DNA, the CDR3 is TGTGCCAGCAGCTTAGCCGGGACAGCCCTTGGGGCCTATGGCTACACCTTC. It codes for CASSLAGTALGAYGYTF.

This chain links TRBV7-9 with TRBJ1-4, with D possibly matching TRBD1 (5 bases). Germline lookup yields CDR1 SEHNR and CDR2 FQNEAQ (reference sequence). The CDR3 has 15 residues. Trimming pared 5 bases from V and 7 bases from J, leaving 17 bases between. CDR3 in DNA: TGTGCCAGCAGCAGAGAGGCAGGGAGGGGTGAAAAACTGTTTTTT. Protein product: CASSREAGRGEKLFF.

This clonotype was picked up a small number of times. The chain employs TRBV25-1 and TRBJ2-5, with no clear D. CDR1 is MGHDK and CDR2 is SYGVNS in the germline V gene. CDR3 length: 11 amino acids. The V end was cut by 5 bases, the J end by 7 bases, with 8 bases between. In DNA, the CDR3 is TGTGCCAGCAGTCTCTATGGGACCCAGTACTTC. Encoded protein: CASSLYGTQYF.

There are a few counts of this clonotype. The chain joins TRBV4-1 to TRBJ2-7; 13 bases fit TRBD2. Germline V gene sequence: CDR1 MGHRA, CDR2 YSYEKL. V was clipped by 0 bases and J by 0 bases; unmatched bases: 2. The CDR3 is 17 amino acids. CDR3 residues: CASSQERLAGGSYEQYF. The DNA of the CDR3 is TGCGCCAGCAGCCAAGAAAGACTAGCGGGAGGCTCCTACGAGCAGTACTTC.

CDR3 loop: CASSPRTAAPGNTIYF. For the CDR3, the DNA is TGTGCCAGCTCACCTCGGACTGCCGCTCCTGGAAACACCATATATTTT. The genes are TRBV18 and TRBJ1-3; D not certain. V was pared by 3 bases and J by 2 bases, with 14 bases between. The length of the CDR3 is 16 residues. In germline, CDR1 is KGHSH, CDR2 LQKENI.

This clonotype was counted a few times. The gene calls are TRBV3-1 and TRBJ1-1; D is possibly TRBD1 (6 bases). The V end lost 2 bases, the J end lost 3 bases, and 10 bases lay between the germline ends. The V gene's germline CDR1 is LGHDT and CDR2 YNNKEL (reference sequence). The CDR3 covers 14 residues. The CDR3 spells CASSQYREDTEAFF. Here the CDR3 DNA reads TGTGCCAGCAGCCAATACAGGGAAGACACTGAAGCTTTCTTT.

This clonotype was detected only a few times. This chain's CDR3 is CAARAIAYNEQFF. Here the CDR3 DNA reads TGTGCCGCCCGGGCGATTGCCTACAATGAGCAGTTCTTC. The chain has TRBV6-2 or TRBV6-3 and TRBJ2-1; D is uncertain. Germline-derived CDR1 and CDR2 are MNHEY and SVGEGT. The V and J ends lost 11 bases and 2 bases respectively, with 13 bases between them. This CDR3 is 13 amino acids long.

This clonotype came up many times. The rearrangement uses TRBV20-1 and TRBJ2-5; D is ambiguous. The CDR3 sequence is 12 residues long. Trimming shortened V by 3 bases and J by 2 bases, and 7 bases separated the two germline ends. Germline V lookup: CDR1 DFQATT, CDR2 SNEGSKA (reference sequence). The CDR3 nucleotides read TGCAGTGCTAGGGCGTCACAAGAGACCCAGTACTTC. Its protein product is CSARASQETQYF.